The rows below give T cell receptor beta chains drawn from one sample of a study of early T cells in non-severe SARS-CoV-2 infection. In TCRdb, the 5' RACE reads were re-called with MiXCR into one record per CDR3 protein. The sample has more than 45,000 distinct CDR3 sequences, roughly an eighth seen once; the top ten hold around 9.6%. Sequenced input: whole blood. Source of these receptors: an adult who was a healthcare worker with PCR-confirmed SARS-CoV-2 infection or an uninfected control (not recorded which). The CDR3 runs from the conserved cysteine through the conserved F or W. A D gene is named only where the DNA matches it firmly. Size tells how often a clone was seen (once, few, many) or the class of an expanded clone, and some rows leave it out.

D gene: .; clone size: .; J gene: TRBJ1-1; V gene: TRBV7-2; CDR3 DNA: TGTGCCAGCAGCTCGGCGGGGGCGAGGACTGAAGCTTTCTTT; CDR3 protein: CASSSAGARTEAFF
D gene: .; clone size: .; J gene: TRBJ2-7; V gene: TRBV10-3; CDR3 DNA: TGTGCCATCAGTCAGGACACCTACGAGCAGTACTTC; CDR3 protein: CAISQDTYEQYF
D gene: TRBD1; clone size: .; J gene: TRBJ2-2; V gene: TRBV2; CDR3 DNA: TGTGCCAGCAGTGGGACAGGTGGAGGTGCCGGGGAGCTGTTTTTT; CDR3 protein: CASSGTGGGAGELFF
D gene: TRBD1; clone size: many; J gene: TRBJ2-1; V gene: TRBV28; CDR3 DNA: TGTGCCAGCACTTCCACGTATGTCGGGACAGACAATGAGCAGTTCTTC; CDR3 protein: CASTSTYVGTDNEQFF
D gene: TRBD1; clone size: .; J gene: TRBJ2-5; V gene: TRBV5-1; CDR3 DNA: TGCGCCAGCAGCTTGGCTGGGACAGGGGAAGAGACCCAGTACTTC; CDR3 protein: CASSLAGTGEETQYF
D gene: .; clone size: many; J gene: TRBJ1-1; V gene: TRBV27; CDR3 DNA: TGTGCCAGCAGTACCAGGGCAGGAGGCATGAACACTGAAGCTTTCTTT; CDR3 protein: CASSTRAGGMNTEAFF
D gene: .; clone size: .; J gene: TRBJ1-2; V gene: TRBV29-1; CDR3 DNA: TGCAGCGTTGGGGGGACCGGCGGGTATGGCTACACCTTC; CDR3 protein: CSVGGTGGYGYTF
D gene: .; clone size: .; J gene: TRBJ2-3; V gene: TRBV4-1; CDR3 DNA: TGCGCCAGCAGCCAAGACGTCCCCCCGAGCGGAGATACGCAGTATTTT; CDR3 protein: CASSQDVPPSGDTQYF
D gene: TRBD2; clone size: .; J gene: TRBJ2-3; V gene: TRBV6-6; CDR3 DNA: TGTGCCAGCAAAAAGCCGGGACTAGTAAGAACAGGGTCCACAGATACGCAGTATTTT; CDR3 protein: CASKKPGLVRTGSTDTQYF
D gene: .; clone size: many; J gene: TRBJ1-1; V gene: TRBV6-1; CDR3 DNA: TGTGCCAGCAGTGACAGGAATTTTAACACTGAAGCTTTCTTT; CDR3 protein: CASSDRNFNTEAFF
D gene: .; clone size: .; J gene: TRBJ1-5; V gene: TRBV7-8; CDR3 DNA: TGTGCCAGCAGCTTAGTATCAGGGTTACGTTTCGATCAGCCCCAGCATTTT; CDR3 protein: CASSLVSGLRFDQPQHF
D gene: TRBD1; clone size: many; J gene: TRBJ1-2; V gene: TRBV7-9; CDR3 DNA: TGTGCCAGCAGCTTGGACAGGGGTAGGAACTCTGGCTACACCTTC; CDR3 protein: CASSLDRGRNSGYTF
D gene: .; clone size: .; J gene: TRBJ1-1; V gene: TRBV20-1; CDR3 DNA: TGCAGTGCTAGGAGCGCAGGGCTGAACACTGAAGCTTTCTTT; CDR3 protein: CSARSAGLNTEAFF
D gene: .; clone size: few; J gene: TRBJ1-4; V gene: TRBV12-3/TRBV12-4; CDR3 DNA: TGTGCCAGCAGTTTTCCTCAGTCAGGCCCCCGATGGAAACTGTTTTTT; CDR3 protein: CASSFPQSGPRWKLFF
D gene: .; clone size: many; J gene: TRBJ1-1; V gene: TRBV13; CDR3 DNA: TGTGCCAGCAGCTGGGGCTTGGCGGCTGAAGCTTTCTTT; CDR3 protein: CASSWGLAAEAFF
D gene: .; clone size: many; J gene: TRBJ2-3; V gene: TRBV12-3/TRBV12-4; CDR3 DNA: TGTGCCAGCAGTTTAGCGCTGGGGGCTAGCGGACAAAGCACAGATACGCAGTATTTT; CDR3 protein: CASSLALGASGQSTDTQYF
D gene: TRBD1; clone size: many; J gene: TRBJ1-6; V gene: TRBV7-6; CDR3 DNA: TGTGCCAGCAGCCCCGGGACAGGGGGATATAATTCACCCCTCCACTTT; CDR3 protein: CASSPGTGGYNSPLHF
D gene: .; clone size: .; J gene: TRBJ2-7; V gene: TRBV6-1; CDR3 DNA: TGTGCCAGCAGTGAAATGGAACATGTTAAGACCTACGAGCAGTACTTC; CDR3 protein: CASSEMEHVKTYEQYF
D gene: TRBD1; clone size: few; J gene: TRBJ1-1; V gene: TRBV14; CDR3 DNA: TGTGCCAGCAGCGAACAGGGGCAGGGTGAAGCTTTCTTT; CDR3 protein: CASSEQGQGEAFF
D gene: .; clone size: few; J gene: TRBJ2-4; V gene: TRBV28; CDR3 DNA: TGTGCCAGCAGTTTAAGAATAAGTGGGTTGATAGCCAAAAACATTCAGTACTTC; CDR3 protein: CASSLRISGLIAKNIQYF
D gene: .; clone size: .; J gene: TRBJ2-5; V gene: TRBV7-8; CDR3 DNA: TGTGCCAGCAGCTACGGTGGGGAGACCCAGTACTTC; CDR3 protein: CASSYGGETQYF
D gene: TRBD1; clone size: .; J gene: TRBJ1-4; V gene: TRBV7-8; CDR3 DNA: TGTGCCAGCAGCCAGAGACAGGGGGCTTATGAAAAACTGTTTTTT; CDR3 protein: CASSQRQGAYEKLFF
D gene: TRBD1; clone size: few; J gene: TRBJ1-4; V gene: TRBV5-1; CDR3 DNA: TGCGCCAGCAGCATGGACAGGGGCGACCCTCTAACTAATGAAAAACTGTTTTTT; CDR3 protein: CASSMDRGDPLTNEKLFF
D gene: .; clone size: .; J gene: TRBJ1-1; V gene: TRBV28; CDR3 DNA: TGTGCCAGCAGTTCACTTTTTGGTACCTTGGAGACTGAAGCTTTCTTT; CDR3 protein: CASSSLFGTLETEAFF
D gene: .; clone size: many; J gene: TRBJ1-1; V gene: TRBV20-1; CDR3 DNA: TGCAGTGCGAGGAAGGGAGGGAACACTGAAGCTTTCTTT; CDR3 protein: CSARKGGNTEAFF
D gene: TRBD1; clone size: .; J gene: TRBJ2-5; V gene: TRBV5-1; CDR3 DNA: TGCGCCAGCAGTAGTGGGACAGGGGGATATGAGACCCAGTACTTC; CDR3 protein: CASSSGTGGYETQYF
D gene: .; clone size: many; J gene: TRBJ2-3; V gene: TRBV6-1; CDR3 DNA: TGTGCCAGCAGTGGAGCCTCACTAGATACGCAGTATTTT; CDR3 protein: CASSGASLDTQYF
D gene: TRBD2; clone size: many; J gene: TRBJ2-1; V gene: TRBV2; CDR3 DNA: TGTGCCAGCAGTGAATACCGCCTAGCGGTACACAATGAGCAGTTCTTC; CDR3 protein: CASSEYRLAVHNEQFF